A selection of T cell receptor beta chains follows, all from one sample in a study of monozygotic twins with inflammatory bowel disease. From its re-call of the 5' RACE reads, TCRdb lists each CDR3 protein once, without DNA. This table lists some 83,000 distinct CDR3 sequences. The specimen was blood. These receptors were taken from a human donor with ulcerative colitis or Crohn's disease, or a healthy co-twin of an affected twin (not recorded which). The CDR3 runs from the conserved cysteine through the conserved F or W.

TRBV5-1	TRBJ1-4	CASSPGGGKEKLFF
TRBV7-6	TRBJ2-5	CASSFGRQETQYF
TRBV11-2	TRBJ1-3	CASSPLGQAVSGNTIYF
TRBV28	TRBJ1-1	CASSPRGSDFQQAFF
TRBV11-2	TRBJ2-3	CASSLRGTDTQYF
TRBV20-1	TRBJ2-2	CSARSANTGELFF
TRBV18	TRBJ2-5	CASSPGSLAGAQETQYF
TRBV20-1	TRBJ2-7	CSAGLTLYEQYF
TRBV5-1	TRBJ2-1	CASSLATSVEQFF
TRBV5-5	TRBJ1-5	CASSRSPGGLQPQHF
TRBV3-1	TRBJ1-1	CASSLRQGASEAFF
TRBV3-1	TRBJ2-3	CASSYQFPDTQYF
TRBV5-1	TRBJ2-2	CASSLGSKPPGELFF
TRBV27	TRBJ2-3	CASSSSSGGTDTQYF
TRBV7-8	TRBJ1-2	CASSIYLGLNYGYTF
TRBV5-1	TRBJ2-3	CASSPGQGGTDTQYF
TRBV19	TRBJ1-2	CASSDIGSIGGYTF
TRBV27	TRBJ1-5	CASSPGQRHNQPQHF
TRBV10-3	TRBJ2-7	CAISESGQGAREQYF
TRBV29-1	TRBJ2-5	CSVDGPQGRGETQYF
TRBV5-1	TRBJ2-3	CASSLGGLTGTQYF
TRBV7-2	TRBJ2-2	CASSPNRGSVGELFF
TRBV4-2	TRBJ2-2	CASRAGEGTGTGELFF
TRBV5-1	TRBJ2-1	CASSPRGGVGEQFF
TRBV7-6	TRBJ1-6	CASSSEGTSPLHF
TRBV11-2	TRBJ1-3	CASSLVDSGNTIYF
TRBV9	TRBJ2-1	CASSSRGYTSGDYNEQFF
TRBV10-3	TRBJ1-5	CAVRNAENQPQHF
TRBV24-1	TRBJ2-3	CATGPTDTSTDTQYF
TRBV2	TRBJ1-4	CASREQGVTEKLFF
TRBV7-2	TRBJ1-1	CASSLARGSGDTEAFF
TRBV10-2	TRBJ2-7	CASLGDREQYF
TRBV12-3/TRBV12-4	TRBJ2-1	CASQGLAGYNEQFF
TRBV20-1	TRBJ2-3	CSARDPGGPGDTQYF
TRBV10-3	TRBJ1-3	CAISESFGRDGTSGNTIYF
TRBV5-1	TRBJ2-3	CASRLETGEDTQYF
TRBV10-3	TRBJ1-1	CAITFRPGLNTEAFF
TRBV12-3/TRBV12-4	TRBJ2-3	CASRSRGGTDTQYF
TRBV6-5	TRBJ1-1	CASSYSMSGNTEAFF
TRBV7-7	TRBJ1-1	CASSKVDSFEAFF
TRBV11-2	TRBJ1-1	CASSSRAEAFF
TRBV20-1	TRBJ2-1	CSARGAGGLYNEQFF
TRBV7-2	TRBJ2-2	CASSFLNTGELFF
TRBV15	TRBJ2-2	CATSSLGATGELFF
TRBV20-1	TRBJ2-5	CSASGAAVREETQYF
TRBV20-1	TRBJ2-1	CSARQGVDEQFF
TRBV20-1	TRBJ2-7	CSAGKGATYEQYF
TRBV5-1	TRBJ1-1	CASSLSRYTEAFF
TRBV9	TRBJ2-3	CASSVADTQYF
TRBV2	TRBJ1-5	CASSAPGRGNQPQHF